One and the same sample provided the 26 T cell receptor beta chains below, sequenced in a study of blood T cells in healthy people across ages. Alongside a J-beta primer mix, a sample-barcoded 5' primer served in a second PCR lasting about 7 to 11 cycles. One entry per CDR3 protein, called by TCRdb with MiXCR from the 5' RACE reads. The table shows some 1.4 million distinct CDR3 sequences, with around two fifths occurring only once. Sequencing was carried out using blood. The receptors stem from a woman aged 18-29 years in good health.

V and J are TRBV20-1 and TRBJ2-4; D remains unclear. Per germline, CDR1 DFQATT and CDR2 SNEGSKA (reference sequence). This CDR3 is 12 amino acids long. V lost 8 bases and J 0 bases, leaving 8 bases between the germline ends. The CDR3, as DNA: TGCAGTCCTCGGGTAGCCAAAAACATTCAGTACTTC. Translating it yields CSPRVAKNIQYF.

Points on this clonotype: The junction departs from germline at one end; a sequencing error may be responsible. CDR3 residues: CTSSPGRAGRHEQFF. The CDR3 DNA reads as TGTACCAGCAGCCCCGGACGAGCGGGGCGGCATGAGCAGTTCTTC. The chain employs TRBV6-2 or TRBV6-3 and TRBJ2-1; 7 bases are a match to TRBD2. From germline, CDR1 is MNHEY and CDR2 SVGEGT. The CDR3 sequence is 15 residues long.

This clonotype was observed at least ten times. The V gene is TRBV6-6, the J gene TRBJ2-7; TRBD1 or TRBD2 may be the D gene (5 bases each). V was cut by 5 bases and J by 4 bases, with 9 bases left in between. This CDR3 has 12 amino acids. Germline-derived CDR1 and CDR2 are MNHNY and SVGAGI (reference sequence). The CDR3 bases are TGTGCCAGCAGTCGGGACGTGTACGAGCAGTACTTC. Amino acid sequence: CASSRDVYEQYF.

The table lists this clonotype with a few counts. This chain links TRBV2 with TRBJ2-4, with no clear D. This CDR3 is 14 amino acids long. In germline, CDR1 is SNHLY, CDR2 FYNNEI. Between the trimmed V and J ends, which lost 4 bases and 5 bases, there was a span of 12 bases. CDR3: CASSATALENIQYF. The CDR3 region has the DNA TGTGCCAGCAGTGCAACGGCCTTAGAAAACATTCAGTACTTC.

This clonotype occurred many times. The chain uses TRBV10-3 and TRBJ2-3; D may correspond to TRBD1 or TRBD2 (5 bases each). This CDR3 is built from 15 residues. V lost 2 bases to trimming and J lost 6 bases, with 15 bases between them. Per the germline V gene, CDR1 is ENHRY and CDR2 is SYGVKD. The CDR3 region is CAISEGGASLDTQYF. The CDR3 nucleotides read TGTGCCATCAGTGAGGGGGGAGCATCCCTTGATACGCAGTATTTT.

The chain couples TRBV9 to TRBJ1-6; TRBD1 matches 7 bases. The germline CDR1 and CDR2 sequences are SGDLS and YYNGEE. Losses at the gene ends were 3 bases for V and 9 bases for J; bases not matched to a gene: 9. This CDR3 has 15 residues. The CDR3 here is CASSEGDRDGSPLHF. CDR3 DNA: TGTGCCAGCAGCGAGGGAGACAGGGATGGTTCACCCCTCCACTTT.

The rearrangement links TRBV23-1 to TRBJ2-7; 14 bases align to TRBD2. TRBV23-1 counts as an open reading frame of uncertain function. The J segment lost 4 bases and the V segment lost 6 bases, leaving 8 bases of the junction unmatched. The CDR3 sequence is 16 residues long. CDR3 coding DNA: TGCGCCAGCAGCGAAGGGACTAGCGGGAGTGGGTACGAGCAGTACTTC. Translating gives CASSEGTSGSGYEQYF.

This clonotype was counted a few times. This chain joins TRBV28 and TRBJ2-1; TRBD2 might be the D (6 bases). This CDR3 is 15 amino acids long. V was pared by 1 base and J by 9 bases, with 16 bases between. The germline CDR1 and CDR2 sequences are MDHEN and SYDVKM. CDR3 amino acids: CASSLSLTRLGEQFF. The CDR3 DNA sequence: TGTGCCAGCAGTTTATCGCTGACTAGGTTGGGTGAGCAGTTCTTC.

At least ten counts were recorded for this clonotype. This sequence joins TRBV12-3 or TRBV12-4 and TRBJ2-1; 12 bases fit TRBD2. The CDR3 covers 15 residues. J lost 6 bases, V lost 6 bases, and 6 bases had no gene match. The CDR3 sequence: CASSRLAGGINEQFF. Here the CDR3 DNA reads TGTGCCAGCAGCCGGCTAGCGGGAGGGATCAATGAGCAGTTCTTC.

In its sample, this clonotype was seen a few times. The chain recombines TRBV20-1 with TRBJ2-7; the D is unclear. V was clipped by 3 bases and J by 3 bases, with 12 bases between them. Germline V lookup: CDR1 DFQATT, CDR2 SNEGSKA (reference sequence). The CDR3 totals 13 residues. CDR3 in amino acids: CSASSLGIYEQYF. CDR3 DNA sequence: TGCAGTGCTAGTTCCTTGGGAATCTACGAGCAGTACTTC.

This clonotype was detected a few times. The CDR3 DNA reads TGCGCCAGCAGCTTGCCCGGGGACGGATTAGATACGCAGTATTTT. Translating it yields CASSLPGDGLDTQYF. The chain has TRBV5-1 and TRBJ2-3, with D possibly called TRBD1 or TRBD2 (5 bases each). CDR1 and CDR2 (germline): SGHRS, YFSETQ. V shed 1 base and J shed 5 bases, with 14 bases lying between them. There are 15 residues in the CDR3.

The table lists this clonotype with a few counts. The chain is built from TRBV20-1 and TRBJ2-1, with 8 bases that match TRBD1. Germline CDR1 is DFQATT and CDR2 is SNEGSKA (reference sequence). CDR3 length: 15 residues. With V trimmed by 4 bases and J by 9 bases, 14 bases remained unmatched. The CDR3 coding sequence is TGCAGTGCTATCCACCCGGGACAGGCCCCCGTTGAGCAGTTCTTC. Translating it yields CSAIHPGQAPVEQFF.

This clonotype has a count of ten or more. The chain employs TRBV6-5 and TRBJ2-4; D not certain. CDR3 length: 15 amino acids. CDR1 is MNHEY, CDR2 SVGAGI, per germline. Trimming removed 4 bases from V and 3 bases from J, with 13 bases in between. The DNA for the CDR3 is TGTGCCAGCAGTTCACCCCGTAGGTTCAAAAACATTCAGTACTTC. Translated: CASSSPRRFKNIQYF.

The chain employs TRBV5-5 and TRBJ1-1, with D possibly being TRBD1 (6 bases). Trimming pared 1 base from V and 4 bases from J, leaving 8 bases between. Per the germline V gene, CDR1 is SGHKS and CDR2 is YYEKEE (reference sequence). The CDR3 contains 13 residues. The CDR3 reads CASSLYRATEAFF. DNA of the CDR3: TGTGCCAGCAGCTTGTACAGGGCCACTGAAGCTTTCTTT.

The rearrangement uses TRBV27 and TRBJ2-7; D not resolved. V was shortened by 3 bases and J by 2 bases, with 8 bases between the two germline ends. From germline, CDR1 is MNHEY and CDR2 SMNVEV (reference sequence). This CDR3 region has 13 residues. The CDR3 region is CASSFGYPYEQYF. The CDR3 bases are TGTGCCAGCAGTTTCGGATACCCCTACGAGCAGTACTTC.

This chain joins TRBV28 and TRBJ2-7; 8 bases map to TRBD1. Per germline, CDR1 MDHEN and CDR2 SYDVKM. The CDR3 has 12 amino acids. With V trimmed by 8 bases and J by 5 bases, 5 bases remained unmatched. Written as DNA, the CDR3 is TGTGCCAGCGCAGGGGGCGTCGACGAGCAGTACTTC. It is translated as CASAGGVDEQYF.

The rearrangement uses TRBV20-1 and TRBJ2-1; no definite D call. V lost 0 bases to trimming and J lost 9 bases, with 15 bases between them. The CDR3 is 14 residues long. Germline CDR1 is DFQATT and CDR2 is SNEGSKA (reference sequence). The CDR3 nucleotides read TGCAGTGCTAGAGAGCGGACCCCCTCGGGTGAGCAGTTCTTC. Protein: CSARERTPSGEQFF.

The rearrangement links TRBV13 to TRBJ2-7; 12 bases line up with TRBD2. Trimming took 3 bases from V and 7 from J; bases not matched to a gene: 10. Germline-derived CDR1 and CDR2 are PRHDT and FYEKMQ (reference sequence). The CDR3 contains 16 residues. CDR3 nucleotide sequence: TGTGCCAGCAGCTTCGGACTAGCGGGGAGGTACAATGAGCAGTACTTC. This gives the protein CASSFGLAGRYNEQYF.

CDR3 sequence reads: CSATYRVGEKLFF. The CDR3 nucleotides are TGCAGTGCTACTTACAGGGTTGGAGAAAAACTGTTTTTT. The chain recombines TRBV20-1 with TRBJ1-4, with D possibly matching TRBD1 (6 bases). Germline V lookup: CDR1 DFQATT, CDR2 SNEGSKA (reference sequence). Between the trimmed V and J ends, which lost 4 bases and 8 bases, there was a span of 14 bases. The CDR3 has 13 residues.

This clonotype was observed a few times. The V call is TRBV12-3 or TRBV12-4, the J call TRBJ1-2, with D uncertain. Trimming took 2 bases from V and 4 from J, leaving 14 bases between them. The CDR3 has 15 amino acids. The CDR3 nucleotides read TGTGCCAGCAGTTTACTTCGGGTGGGAATCTATGGCTACACCTTC. It translates to CASSLLRVGIYGYTF.

V and J are TRBV12-3 or TRBV12-4 and TRBJ2-7; no firm D call. Deletions cut 5 bases from V and 5 bases from J, with 19 bases between. The CDR3 loop spans 15 amino acids. This CDR3 reads CASSPRYIEGNEQYF. CDR3 in DNA: TGTGCCAGCAGTCCTAGGTACATCGAAGGCAACGAGCAGTACTTC.

The chain links TRBV20-1 to TRBJ1-2, with D possibly matching TRBD1 (5 bases). Germline V gene lookup returns CDR1 DFQATT and CDR2 SNEGSKA (reference sequence). CDR3 length equals 14 residues. Trimming cost V 3 bases and J 4 bases, with 15 bases left between them. This CDR3 is CSASPEDGGYGYTF. CDR3 DNA sequence: TGCAGTGCTAGCCCCGAGGACGGGGGCTATGGCTACACCTTC.

This clonotype was picked up a small number of times. The CDR3 sequence: CATSRDPGMGYTF. Written as DNA, the CDR3 is TGTGCCACCAGCAGAGATCCAGGGATGGGCTACACCTTC. The chain employs TRBV15 and TRBJ1-2; D is perhaps TRBD1 (5 bases). Germline CDR1 LNHNV, CDR2 YYDKDF (reference sequence). This CDR3 contains 13 residues. V lost 0 bases and J lost 8, with 10 bases in between.

This chain joins TRBV13 and TRBJ2-7; TRBD1 is a possible D gene (5 bases). V lost 4 bases and J lost 5, with 12 bases in between. Germline values: CDR1 PRHDT, CDR2 FYEKMQ (reference sequence). CDR3 length: 13 residues. CDR3 sequence: CASSYQGVHEQYF. The CDR3 DNA reads TGTGCCAGCAGCTACCAGGGCGTCCACGAGCAGTACTTC.

This clonotype was seen ten or more times. This chain uses TRBV12-3 or TRBV12-4 with TRBJ2-1; D is unclear. The CDR3 runs 13 residues. CDR3 sequence: CADRPSSYNEQFF. CDR3 DNA: TGTGCGGACCGACCCAGCTCCTACAATGAGCAGTTCTTC.

The rearrangement joins TRBV20-1 to TRBJ1-6; D is ambiguous. The CDR3 totals 14 residues. Germline CDR1 DFQATT, CDR2 SNEGSKA (reference sequence). V was trimmed by 6 bases and J by 7 bases, leaving 16 bases between them. CDR3: CSAPSTRENSPLHF. As DNA, the CDR3 is TGCAGTGCGCCCTCAACTAGGGAAAATTCACCCCTCCACTTT.